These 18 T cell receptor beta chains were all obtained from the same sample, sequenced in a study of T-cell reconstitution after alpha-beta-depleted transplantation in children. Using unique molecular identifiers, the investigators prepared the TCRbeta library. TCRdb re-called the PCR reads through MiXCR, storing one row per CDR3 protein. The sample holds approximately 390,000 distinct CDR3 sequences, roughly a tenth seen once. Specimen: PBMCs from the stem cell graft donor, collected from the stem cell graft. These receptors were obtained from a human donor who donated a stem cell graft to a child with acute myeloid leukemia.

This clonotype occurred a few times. As DNA, the CDR3 is TGTGCCATCAGTGAGTCGCGAACACAGGGGGCGTATTACACCGGGGAGCTGTTTTTT. This codes for CAISESRTQGAYYTGELFF. The V gene is TRBV10-3, the J gene TRBJ2-2; 9 bases align to TRBD1. V dropped 0 bases and J dropped 3; count of bases not matched to a gene: 11. The CDR3 has 19 amino acids. Germline CDR1 ENHRY, CDR2 SYGVKD.

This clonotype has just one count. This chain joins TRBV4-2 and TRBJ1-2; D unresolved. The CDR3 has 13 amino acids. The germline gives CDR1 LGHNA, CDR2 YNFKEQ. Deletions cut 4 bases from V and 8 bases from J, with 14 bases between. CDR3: CASSPERAGGYTF. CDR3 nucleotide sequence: TGTGCCAGCAGCCCCGAGCGCGCCGGCGGCTACACCTTC.

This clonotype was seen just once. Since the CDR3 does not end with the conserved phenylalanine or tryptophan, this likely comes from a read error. DNA of the CDR3: TGCAGCGTTCAGCTAGCGGGAAGGTACAATGAGCAGTTCTTG. Translating gives CSVQLAGRYNEQFL. The chain combines TRBV29-1 with TRBJ2-1; 9 bases align to TRBD2. This CDR3 is 14 amino acids long. With 5 bases clipped from V and 4 bases from J, the junction kept 6 bases outside the gene matches. Germline-derived CDR1 and CDR2 are SQVTM and ANQGSEA.

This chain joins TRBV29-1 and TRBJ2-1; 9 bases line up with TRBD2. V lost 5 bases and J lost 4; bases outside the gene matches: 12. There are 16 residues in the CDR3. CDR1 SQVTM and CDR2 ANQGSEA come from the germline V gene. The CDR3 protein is CSVPGRLAGRYNEQFF. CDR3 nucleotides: TGCAGCGTTCCGGGGCGGCTAGCGGGACGTTACAATGAGCAGTTCTTC.

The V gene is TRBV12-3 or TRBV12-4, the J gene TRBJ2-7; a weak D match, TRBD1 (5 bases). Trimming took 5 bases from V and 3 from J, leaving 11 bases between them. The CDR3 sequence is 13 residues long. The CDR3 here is CASSPNRRYEQYF. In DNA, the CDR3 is TGTGCCAGCAGTCCCAACAGGCGCTACGAGCAGTACTTC.

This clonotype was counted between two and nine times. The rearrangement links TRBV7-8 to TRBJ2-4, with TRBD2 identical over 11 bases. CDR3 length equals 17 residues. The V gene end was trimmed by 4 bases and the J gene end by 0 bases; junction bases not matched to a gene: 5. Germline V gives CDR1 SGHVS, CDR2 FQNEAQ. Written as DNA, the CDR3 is TGTGCCAGCAGCTCTACTAGCGGGGGACTAGCCAAAAACATTCAGTACTTC. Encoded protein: CASSSTSGGLAKNIQYF.

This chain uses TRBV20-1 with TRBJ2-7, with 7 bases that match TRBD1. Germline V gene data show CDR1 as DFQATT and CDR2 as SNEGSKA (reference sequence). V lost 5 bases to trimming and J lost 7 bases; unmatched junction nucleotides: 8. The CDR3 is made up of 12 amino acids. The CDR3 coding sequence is TGCAGTGCTTCGCCGGACAGGCTTGAGCAGTACGTC. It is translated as CSASPDRLEQYV.

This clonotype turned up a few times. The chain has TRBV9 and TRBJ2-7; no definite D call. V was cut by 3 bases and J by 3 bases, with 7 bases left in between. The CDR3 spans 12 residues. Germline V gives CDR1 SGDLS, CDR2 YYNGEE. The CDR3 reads CASSGLSYEQYF. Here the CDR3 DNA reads TGTGCCAGCAGCGGGCTGAGCTACGAGCAGTACTTC.

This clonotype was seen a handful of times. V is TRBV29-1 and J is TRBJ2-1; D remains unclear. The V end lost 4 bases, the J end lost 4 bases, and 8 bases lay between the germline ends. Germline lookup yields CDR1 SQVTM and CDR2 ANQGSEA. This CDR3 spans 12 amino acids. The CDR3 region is CSVGAEYNEQFF. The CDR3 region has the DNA TGCAGCGTTGGGGCAGAATACAATGAGCAGTTCTTC.

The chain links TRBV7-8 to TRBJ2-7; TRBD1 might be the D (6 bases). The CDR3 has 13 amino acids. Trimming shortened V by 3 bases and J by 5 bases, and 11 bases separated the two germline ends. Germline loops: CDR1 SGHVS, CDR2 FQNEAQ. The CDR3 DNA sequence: TGTGCCAGCAGCTTTGCAGGGGAGAACGAGCAGTACTTC. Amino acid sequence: CASSFAGENEQYF.

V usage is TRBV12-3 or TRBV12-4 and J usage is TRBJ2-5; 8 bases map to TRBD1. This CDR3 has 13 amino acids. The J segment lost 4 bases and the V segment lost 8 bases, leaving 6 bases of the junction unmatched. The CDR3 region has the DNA TGTGCCAGCGCGACAGGGGCGGGAGAGACCCAGTACTTC. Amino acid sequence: CASATGAGETQYF.

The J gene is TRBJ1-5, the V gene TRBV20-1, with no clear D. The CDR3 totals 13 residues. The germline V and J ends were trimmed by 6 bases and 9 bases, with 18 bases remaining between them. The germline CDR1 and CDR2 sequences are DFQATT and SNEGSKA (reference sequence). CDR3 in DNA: TGCAGTGCATGGCGTGGAGGGAGCGGGCCCCAGCATTTT. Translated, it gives CSAWRGGSGPQHF.

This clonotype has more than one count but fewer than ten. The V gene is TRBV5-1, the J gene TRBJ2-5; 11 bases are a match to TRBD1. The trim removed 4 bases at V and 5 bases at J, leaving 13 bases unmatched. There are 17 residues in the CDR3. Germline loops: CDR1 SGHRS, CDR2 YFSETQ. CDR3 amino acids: CASSAGQGDESRETQYF. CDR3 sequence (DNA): TGCGCCAGCAGCGCGGGACAGGGGGACGAAAGCCGGGAGACCCAGTACTTC. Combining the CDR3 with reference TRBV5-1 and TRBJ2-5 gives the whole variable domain KAGVTQTPRYLIKTRGQQVTLSCSPISGHRSVSWYQQTPGQGLQFLFEYFSETQRNKGNFPGRFSGRQFSNSRSEMNVSTLELGDSALYLCASSAGQGDESRETQYFGPGTRLLVL.

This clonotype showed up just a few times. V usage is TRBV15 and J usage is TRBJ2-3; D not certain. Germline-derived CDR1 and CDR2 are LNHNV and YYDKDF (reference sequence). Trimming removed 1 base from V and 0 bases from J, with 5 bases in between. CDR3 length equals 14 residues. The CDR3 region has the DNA TGTGCCACCAGCAGAGTAGGTAGCACAGATACGCAGTATTTT. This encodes CATSRVGSTDTQYF.

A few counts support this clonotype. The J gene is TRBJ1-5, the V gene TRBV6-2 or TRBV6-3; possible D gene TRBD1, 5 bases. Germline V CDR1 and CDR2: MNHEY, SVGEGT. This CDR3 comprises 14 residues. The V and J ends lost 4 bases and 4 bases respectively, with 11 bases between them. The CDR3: CASSSQDTNQPQHF. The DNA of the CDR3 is TGTGCCAGCAGTTCCCAGGACACGAATCAGCCCCAGCATTTT.

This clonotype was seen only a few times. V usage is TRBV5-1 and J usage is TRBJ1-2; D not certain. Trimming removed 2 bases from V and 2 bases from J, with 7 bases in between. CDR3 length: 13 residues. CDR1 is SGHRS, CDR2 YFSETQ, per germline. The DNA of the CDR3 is TGCGCCAGCAGCTTCCAGGACAACTATGGCTACACCTTC. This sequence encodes CASSFQDNYGYTF.

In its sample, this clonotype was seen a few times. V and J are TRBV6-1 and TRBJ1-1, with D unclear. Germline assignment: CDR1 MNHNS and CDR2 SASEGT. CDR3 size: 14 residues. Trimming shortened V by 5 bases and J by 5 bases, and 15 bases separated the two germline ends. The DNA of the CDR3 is TGTGCCAGCAGTCAAGGACCGGTTGTTACTGAAGCTTTCTTT. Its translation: CASSQGPVVTEAFF.

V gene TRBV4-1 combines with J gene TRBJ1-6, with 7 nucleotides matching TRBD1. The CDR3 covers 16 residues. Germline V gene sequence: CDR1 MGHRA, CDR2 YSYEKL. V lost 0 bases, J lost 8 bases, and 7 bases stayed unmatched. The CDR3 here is CASSQEVSRGDSPLHF. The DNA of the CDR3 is TGCGCCAGCAGCCAAGAAGTTTCCAGGGGGGATTCACCCCTCCACTTT.